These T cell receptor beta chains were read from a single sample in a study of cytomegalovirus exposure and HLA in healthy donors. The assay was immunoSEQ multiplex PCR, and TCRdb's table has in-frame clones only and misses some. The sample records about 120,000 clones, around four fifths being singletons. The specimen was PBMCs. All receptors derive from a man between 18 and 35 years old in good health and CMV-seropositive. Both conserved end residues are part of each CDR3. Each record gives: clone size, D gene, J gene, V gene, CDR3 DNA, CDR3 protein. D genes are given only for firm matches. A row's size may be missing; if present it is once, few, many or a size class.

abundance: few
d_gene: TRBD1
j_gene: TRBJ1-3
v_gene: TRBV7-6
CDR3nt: TGTGCCAGCAGCCAATATCACAGGGGAGGAAGTGGAAACACCATATATTTT
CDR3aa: CASSQYHRGGSGNTIYF

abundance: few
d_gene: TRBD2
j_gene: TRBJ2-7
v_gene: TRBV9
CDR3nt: TGTGCCAGCAGCTCCGGACTAGCGGGGGGATACGAGCAGTACTTC
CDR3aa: CASSSGLAGGYEQYF

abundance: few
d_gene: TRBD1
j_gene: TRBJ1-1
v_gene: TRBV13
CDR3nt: TGTGCCAGCAGCCCGACAGGGGAAAACACTGAAGCTTTCTTT
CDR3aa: CASSPTGENTEAFF

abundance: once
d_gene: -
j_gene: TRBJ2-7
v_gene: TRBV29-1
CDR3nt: TGCAGCGTGGATGACGGAGCCTACGAGCAGTACTTC
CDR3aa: CSVDDGAYEQYF

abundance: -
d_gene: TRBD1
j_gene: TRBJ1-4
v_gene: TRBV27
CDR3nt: TGTGCCAGCAGCCAGACAGGGGACCTCCTAAAACTGTTTTTT
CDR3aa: CASSQTGDLLKLFF

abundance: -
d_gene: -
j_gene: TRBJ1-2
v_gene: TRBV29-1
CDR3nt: TGCAGCGTTACACCGGCGGACCGAGGGGGCTACACCTTC
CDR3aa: CSVTPADRGGYTF

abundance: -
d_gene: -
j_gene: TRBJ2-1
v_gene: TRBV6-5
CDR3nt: TGTGCCAGCAGTTACTCGCCGGCGCCTGCGGATGAGCAGTTCTTC
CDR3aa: CASSYSPAPADEQFF

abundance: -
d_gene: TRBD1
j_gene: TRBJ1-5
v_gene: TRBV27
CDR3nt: TGTGCCAGCAGTTCCGGACAGGGGGCGGGAGGTGGCAATCAGCCCCAGCATTTT
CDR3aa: CASSSGQGAGGGNQPQHF

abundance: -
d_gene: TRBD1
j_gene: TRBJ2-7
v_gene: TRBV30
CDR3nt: TGTGCCTGGAGCGGACAGGGGGCAGGGGAGCAGTACTTC
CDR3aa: CAWSGQGAGEQYF

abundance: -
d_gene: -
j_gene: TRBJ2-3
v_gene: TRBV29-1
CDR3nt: TGCAGCGTTGCGGTGGGCACAGATACGCAGTATTTT
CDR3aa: CSVAVGTDTQYF

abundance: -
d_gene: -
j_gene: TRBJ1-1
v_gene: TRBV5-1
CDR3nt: TGCGCCAGCAGCCTTCCGGGAACAGGGAAAACTTTCTTT
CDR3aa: CASSLPGTGKTFF

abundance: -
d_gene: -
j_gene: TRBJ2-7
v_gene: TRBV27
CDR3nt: TGTGCCAGCAGTTCAGCTAGCTACGAGCAGTACTTC
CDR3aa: CASSSASYEQYF

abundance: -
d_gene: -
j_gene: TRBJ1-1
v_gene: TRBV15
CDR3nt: TGTGCCACCAGCAGGGGAGGGGACACTGAAGCTTTCTTT
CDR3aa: CATSRGGDTEAFF

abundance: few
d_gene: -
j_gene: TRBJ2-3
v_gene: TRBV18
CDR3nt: TGTGCCAGCTCACCACCTATTTCTTCAGATACGCAGTATTTT
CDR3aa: CASSPPISSDTQYF

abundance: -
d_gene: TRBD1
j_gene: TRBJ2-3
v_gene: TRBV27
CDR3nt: TGTGCCAGCAGCTTCAGGGGGTTCTCGGCAGATACGCAGTATTTT
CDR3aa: CASSFRGFSADTQYF

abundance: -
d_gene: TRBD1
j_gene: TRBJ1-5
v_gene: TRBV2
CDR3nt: TGTGCCAGCAGTTGGACAGGGGTAATTGGCAATCAGCCCCAGCATTTT
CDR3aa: CASSWTGVIGNQPQHF

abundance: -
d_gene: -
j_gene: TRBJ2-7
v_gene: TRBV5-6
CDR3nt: TGTGCCAGCAGCTTGGGACAGAGCTCCTACGAGCAGTACTTC
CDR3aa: CASSLGQSSYEQYF

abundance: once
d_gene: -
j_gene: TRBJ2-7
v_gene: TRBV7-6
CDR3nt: TGTGCCAGCAGCAGACCGTGCACAGGAACGAGAAAACAGTACTTC
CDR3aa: CASSRPCTGTRKQYF

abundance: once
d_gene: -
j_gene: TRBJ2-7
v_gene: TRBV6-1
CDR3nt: TGTGCCAGCAGTGAAGCAGCGGCAGCACTCGAGCAAACCTACGAGCAGTACTTC
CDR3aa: CASSEAAAALEQTYEQYF

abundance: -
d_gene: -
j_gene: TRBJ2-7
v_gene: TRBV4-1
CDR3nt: TGCGCCAGCAGCCAAGTACAGCAAGGTTACGAGCAGTACTTC
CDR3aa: CASSQVQQGYEQYF

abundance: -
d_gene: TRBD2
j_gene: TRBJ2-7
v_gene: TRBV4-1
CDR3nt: TGCGCCAGCAGCGGCGGGGGCTCCTACGAGCAGTACTTC
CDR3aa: CASSGGGSYEQYF

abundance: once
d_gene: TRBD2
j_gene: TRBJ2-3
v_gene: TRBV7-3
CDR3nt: TGTGCCAGCAGCTCTGTAGCGGGGGGGTTAACAGATACGCAGTATTTT
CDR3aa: CASSSVAGGLTDTQYF

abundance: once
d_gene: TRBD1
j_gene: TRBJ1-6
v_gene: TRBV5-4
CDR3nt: TGTGCCAGCAGCTTCGAGACAGGGTCTATCTATAATTCACCCCTCCACTTT
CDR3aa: CASSFETGSIYNSPLHF

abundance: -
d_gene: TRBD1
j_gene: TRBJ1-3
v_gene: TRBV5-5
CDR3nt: TGTGCCAGCAGCATTGACAGGGGGCTTGGAAACACCATATATTTT
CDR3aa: CASSIDRGLGNTIYF

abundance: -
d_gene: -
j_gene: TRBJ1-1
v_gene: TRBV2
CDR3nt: TGTGCCAGCATCGAGGGAGGGAACACTGAAGCTTTCTTT
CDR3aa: CASIEGGNTEAFF

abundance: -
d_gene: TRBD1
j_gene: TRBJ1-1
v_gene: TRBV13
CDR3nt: TGTGCCAGCAGCCCCCCGCTGGGACAGGGGATCACGAACACTGAAGCTTTCTTT
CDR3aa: CASSPPLGQGITNTEAFF

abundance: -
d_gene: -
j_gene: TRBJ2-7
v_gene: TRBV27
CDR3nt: TGTGCCAGCAGTTCCCCGGGGCAGGGGCGCTCCTACGAGCAGTACTTC
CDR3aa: CASSSPGQGRSYEQYF

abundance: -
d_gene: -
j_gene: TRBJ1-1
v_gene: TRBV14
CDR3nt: TGTGCCAGCAGTGCAGGGTTGCCTGAAGCTTTCTTT
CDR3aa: CASSAGLPEAFF

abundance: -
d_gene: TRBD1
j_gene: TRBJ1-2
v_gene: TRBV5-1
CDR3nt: TGCGCCAGCAGCTTGGATAGGACAGGGGATGCCACCTTC
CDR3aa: CASSLDRTGDATF

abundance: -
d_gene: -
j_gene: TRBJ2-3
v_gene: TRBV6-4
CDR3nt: TGTGCCAGCAGTGACTCGGGAGGCACAGATACGCAGTATTTT
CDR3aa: CASSDSGGTDTQYF

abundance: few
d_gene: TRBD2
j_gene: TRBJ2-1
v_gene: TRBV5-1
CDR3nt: TGCGCCAGCAGCTCCGGACTAGCGGGGGCGGGGAATGAGCAGTTCTTC
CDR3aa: CASSSGLAGAGNEQFF

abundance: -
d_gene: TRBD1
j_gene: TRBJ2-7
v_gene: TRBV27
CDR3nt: TGTGCCAGCAGTGAAACTACAGGGGGCGACTACTTTTTC
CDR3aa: CASSETTGGDYFF

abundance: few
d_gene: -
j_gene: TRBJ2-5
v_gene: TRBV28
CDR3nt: TGTGCCAGCAGTTTATTTCAGTGGGCGGGCGGGGAGACCCAGTACTTC
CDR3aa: CASSLFQWAGGETQYF

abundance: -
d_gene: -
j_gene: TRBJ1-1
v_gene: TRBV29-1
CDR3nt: TGCAGCGTTGACGGGGGCACTGAAGCTTTCTTT
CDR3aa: CSVDGGTEAFF

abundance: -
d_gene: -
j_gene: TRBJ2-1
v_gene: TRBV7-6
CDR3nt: TGTGCCAGCAGCGGAACCGGGGCCTACAATGAGCAGTTCTTC
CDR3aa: CASSGTGAYNEQFF

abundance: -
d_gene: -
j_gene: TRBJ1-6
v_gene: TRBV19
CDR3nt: TGTGCCAGCCATTCCAGGGGATACTCACCCCTCCACTTT
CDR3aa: CASHSRGYSPLHF

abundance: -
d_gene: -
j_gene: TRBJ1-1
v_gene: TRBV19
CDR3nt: TGTGCCAGTATGACAGGTACGGCAGCTTTCTTT
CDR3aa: CASMTGTAAFF

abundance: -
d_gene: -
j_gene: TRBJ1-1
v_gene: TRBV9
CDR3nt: TGTGCCAGCAGCGTCACAGGGAACACTGAAGCTTTCTTT
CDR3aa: CASSVTGNTEAFF

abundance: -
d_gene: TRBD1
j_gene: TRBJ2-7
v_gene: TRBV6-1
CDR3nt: TGTGCCAGCAGGAGGACAGGGGGATACGACGAGCAGTACTTC
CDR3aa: CASRRTGGYDEQYF

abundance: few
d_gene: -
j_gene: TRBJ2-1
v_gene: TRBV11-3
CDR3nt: TGTGCCAGCAGCTTAAAGGGGCGGTACAATGAGCAGTTCTTC
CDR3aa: CASSLKGRYNEQFF

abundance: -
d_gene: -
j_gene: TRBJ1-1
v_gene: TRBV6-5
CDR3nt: TGTGCCAGCAGGGGGCTTGGTGAAGCTTTCTTT
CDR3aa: CASRGLGEAFF

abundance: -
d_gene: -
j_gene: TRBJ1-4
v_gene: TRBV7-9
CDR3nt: TGTGCCAGCAGCGTAGACGAGGGATATAATGAAAAACTGTTTTTT
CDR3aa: CASSVDEGYNEKLFF

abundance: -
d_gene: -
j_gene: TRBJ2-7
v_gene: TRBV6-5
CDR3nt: TGTGCCAGCAGTTACGGCGAGGGTACCTACGAGCAGTACTTC
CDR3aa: CASSYGEGTYEQYF

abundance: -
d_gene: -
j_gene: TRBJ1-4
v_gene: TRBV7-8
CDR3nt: TGTGCCAGCAGCGGAGAGGGGGGGGGAAATGAAAAACTGTTTTTT
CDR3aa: CASSGEGGGNEKLFF

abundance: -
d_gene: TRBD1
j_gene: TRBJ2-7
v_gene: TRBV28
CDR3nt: TGTGCCAGCAGTCTCCCGACAGGGGGCATCTCCTACGAGCAGTACTTC
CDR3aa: CASSLPTGGISYEQYF

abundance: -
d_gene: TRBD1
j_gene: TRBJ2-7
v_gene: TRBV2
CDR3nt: TGTGCCAGCAGTGGGGGACAGCTTAGAAGTGACGAGCAGTACTTC
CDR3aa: CASSGGQLRSDEQYF

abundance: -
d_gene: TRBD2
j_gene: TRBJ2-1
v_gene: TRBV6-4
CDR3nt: TGTGCCAGCAGTGACGATAGCGGGGGGACCTACAATGAGCAGTTCTTC
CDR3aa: CASSDDSGGTYNEQFF

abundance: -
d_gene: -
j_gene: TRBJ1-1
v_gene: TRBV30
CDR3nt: TGTGCCTGGAGTGTACAGACGAACACTGAAGCTTTCTTT
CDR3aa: CAWSVQTNTEAFF

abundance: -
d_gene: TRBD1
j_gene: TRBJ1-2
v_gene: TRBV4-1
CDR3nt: TGCGCCAGCAGCCCCCGACAGGGGGACTATGGCTACACCTTC
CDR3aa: CASSPRQGDYGYTF

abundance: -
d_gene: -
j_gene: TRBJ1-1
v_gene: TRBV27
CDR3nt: TGTGCCAGCCATTTGAACACTGAAGCTTTCTTT
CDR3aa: CASHLNTEAFF

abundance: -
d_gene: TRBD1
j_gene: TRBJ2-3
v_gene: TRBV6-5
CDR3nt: TGTGCCAGCAGTTCCCGGACAGGGGACCTCACAGATACGCAGTATTTT
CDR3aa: CASSSRTGDLTDTQYF

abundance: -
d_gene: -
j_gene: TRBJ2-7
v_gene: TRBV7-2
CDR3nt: TGTGCCAGCAGCCCAAACTACGAGCAGTACTTC
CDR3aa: CASSPNYEQYF